This TCR beta chain was recovered during a study of T cells in Graves' hyperthyroidism and ophthalmopathy. Study-level results: Most expanded thyroid clonotypes above 0.001 also appeared in blood. Separating ophthalmopathy from stable hyperthyroidism was achieved by a 13 V-J model.

In germline, CDR1 is MNHNS, CDR2 SASEGT. This CDR3 comprises 13 residues. Trimming stripped 7 bases from V and 7 bases from J, with 11 bases between. TCR beta CDR3 region amplification was performed from RNA transcripts. First-round RT-PCR with HTBI primers amplified the TCR CDR3 region. From the multiplex PCR reads, TCRdb called clonotypes with MiXCR, one entry per CDR3 protein. The sample lists over 150,000 distinct CDR3 sequences, roughly a sixth occurring once. The authors deemed Graves' hyperthyroidism stable absent ophthalmopathy progression within 18 months. Hyperthyroidism, newly diagnosed and lasting under 2 months, affected patients aged 18 to 65. On this clonotype itself: The antigen is not known.

The sequence derives from a woman aged 50 to 60 with Graves' hyperthyroidism. The specimen sequenced was blood. The chain joins TRBV6-1 to TRBJ1-6, with a tentative D call TRBD1 (5 bases). The CDR3 loop is CASKETANSPLHF. The CDR3, as DNA: TGTGCCAGCAAGGAGACAGCCAATTCACCCCTCCACTTT.